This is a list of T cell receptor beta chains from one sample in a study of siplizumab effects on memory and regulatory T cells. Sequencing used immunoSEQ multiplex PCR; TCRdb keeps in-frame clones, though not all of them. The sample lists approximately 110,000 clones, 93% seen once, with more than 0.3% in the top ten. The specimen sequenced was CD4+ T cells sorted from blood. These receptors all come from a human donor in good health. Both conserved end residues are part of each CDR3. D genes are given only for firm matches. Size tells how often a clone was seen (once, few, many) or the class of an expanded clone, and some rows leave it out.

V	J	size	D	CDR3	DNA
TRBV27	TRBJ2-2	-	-	CASSLVSTGELFF	TGTGCCAGCAGCCTTGTTAGCACCGGGGAGCTGTTTTTT
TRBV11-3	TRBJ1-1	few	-	CASSLRVMNTEAFF	TGTGCCAGCAGCTTACGGGTCATGAACACTGAAGCTTTCTTT
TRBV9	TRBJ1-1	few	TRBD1	CASRRTGFMNTEAFF	TGTGCCAGCAGGAGGACAGGGTTTATGAACACTGAAGCTTTCTTT
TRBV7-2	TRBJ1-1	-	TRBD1	CASSSGGSTNTEAFF	TGTGCCAGCAGCTCAGGGGGCTCGACGAACACTGAAGCTTTCTTT
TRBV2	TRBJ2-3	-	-	CASRRGGVGTDTQYF	TGTGCCAGCAGGCGGGGCGGAGTAGGGACAGATACGCAGTATTTT
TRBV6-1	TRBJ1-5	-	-	CASTVGSWANQPQHF	TGTGCCAGCACCGTGGGCTCCTGGGCCAATCAGCCCCAGCATTTT
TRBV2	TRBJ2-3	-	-	CASTGGIYADTQYF	TGTGCCAGCACAGGGGGGATTTACGCAGATACGCAGTATTTT
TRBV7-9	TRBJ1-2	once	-	CASSLSHTNYGYTF	TGTGCCAGCAGCTTATCCCACACTAACTATGGCTACACCTTC
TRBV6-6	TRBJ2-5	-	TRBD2	CASSYSEGGRAETQYF	TGTGCCAGCAGTTACTCAGAAGGCGGGAGGGCCGAGACCCAGTACTTC
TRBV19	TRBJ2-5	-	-	CASSIAGGNQETQYF	TGTGCCAGTAGTATAGCTGGGGGAAACCAAGAGACCCAGTACTTC
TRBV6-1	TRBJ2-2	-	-	CASSLRGWGGELFF	TGTGCCAGCAGTCTCCGAGGCTGGGGCGGGGAGCTGTTTTTT
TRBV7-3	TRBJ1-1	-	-	CASSLSGVDTEAFF	TGTGCCAGCAGCTTATCAGGGGTAGACACTGAAGCTTTCTTT
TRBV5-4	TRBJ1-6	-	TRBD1	CASSSKDRGADSPLHF	TGTGCCAGCAGCTCGAAAGACAGGGGGGCCGATTCACCCCTCCACTTT
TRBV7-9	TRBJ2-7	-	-	CASSSGQKYEQYF	TGTGCCAGCAGCAGTGGACAGAAGTACGAGCAGTACTTC
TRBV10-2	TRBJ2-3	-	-	CASRKDGTTDTQYF	TGCGCCAGCCGGAAGGACGGAACCACAGATACGCAGTATTTT
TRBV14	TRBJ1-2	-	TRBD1	CASSQVDRGYGYTF	TGTGCCAGCAGCCAAGTGGACAGGGGGTATGGCTACACCTTC
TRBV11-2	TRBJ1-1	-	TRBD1	CASSYSGQENTEAFF	TGTGCCAGCAGCTACTCGGGACAGGAGAACACTGAAGCTTTCTTT
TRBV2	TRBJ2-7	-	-	CASSAQGFVYEQYF	TGTGCCAGCAGTGCGCAGGGCTTCGTTTACGAGCAGTACTTC
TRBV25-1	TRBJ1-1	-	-	CASTRGTLNTEAFF	TGTGCCAGCACCCGAGGAACCTTGAACACTGAAGCTTTCTTT
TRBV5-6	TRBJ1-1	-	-	CASSLGWNGLNTEAFF	TGTGCCAGCAGCTTGGGTTGGAACGGCCTGAACACTGAAGCTTTCTTT
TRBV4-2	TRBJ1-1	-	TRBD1	CASSQRQGITEAFF	TGTGCCAGCAGCCAAAGACAGGGGATCACTGAAGCTTTCTTT
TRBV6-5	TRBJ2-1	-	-	CASAPVEFNEQFF	TGTGCCAGCGCCCCAGTAGAATTCAATGAGCAGTTCTTC
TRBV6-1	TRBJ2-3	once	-	CASKVAEHTDTQYF	TGTGCCAGCAAGGTCGCGGAACACACAGATACGCAGTATTTT
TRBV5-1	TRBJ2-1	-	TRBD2	CASSFKGLAEYNEQFF	TGCGCCAGCAGCTTTAAGGGACTAGCGGAATACAATGAGCAGTTCTTC
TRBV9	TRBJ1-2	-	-	CASSPSPVSGYGYTF	TGTGCCAGCAGCCCGAGCCCGGTCAGTGGGTATGGCTACACCTTC
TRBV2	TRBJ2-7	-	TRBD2	CASTSGSKSEQYF	TGTGCCAGTACTAGCGGGAGTAAGAGCGAGCAGTACTTC
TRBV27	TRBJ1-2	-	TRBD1	CASSFGTGGYFEGYTF	TGTGCCAGCAGTTTCGGGACAGGGGGATATTTTGAGGGCTACACCTTC
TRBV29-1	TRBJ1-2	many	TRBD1	CSATGGPTNYGYTF	TGCAGCGCCACAGGGGGGCCAACCAACTATGGCTACACCTTC
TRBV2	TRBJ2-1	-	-	CASRVSPGVGNEQFF	TGTGCCAGCAGAGTAAGCCCAGGGGTGGGCAATGAGCAGTTCTTC
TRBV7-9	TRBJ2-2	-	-	CASNGDSGTSGELFF	TGTGCCAGCAACGGCGACTCAGGGACGTCCGGGGAGCTGTTTTTT